This is a list of T cell receptor beta chains from one sample in a study of blood T cell repertoires in COVID-19. Libraries were prepared by immunoSEQ multiplex PCR; TCRdb keeps only in-frame clonotypes and omits some of them. The data show about 200,000 clones, around 80% seen once. What was sequenced was peripheral blood. The source of these receptors is a human donor in a cohort sampled during active COVID-19. The CDR3 runs from the conserved cysteine through the conserved F or W. D genes are given only for firm matches. Part of the rows lack a size; the others show once, few, many or a class for expanded clones.

clone_size: NA
v_call: TRBV27
d_call: NA
j_call: TRBJ2-5
cdr3_nt: TGTGCCACCAGACCGCTTGTGGGGGCTGAAGAGACCCAGTACTTC
cdr3_aa: CATRPLVGAEETQYF

clone_size: NA
v_call: TRBV5-1
d_call: NA
j_call: TRBJ1-2
cdr3_nt: TGCGCCAGCAGCTTGGATGGAGTTGTCAGGGCCCTCGGGGGCTACACCTTC
cdr3_aa: CASSLDGVVRALGGYTF

clone_size: NA
v_call: TRBV27
d_call: NA
j_call: TRBJ1-3
cdr3_nt: TGTGCCAGCAGTTTGACCCCGGGGGGTGTTGACACCATATATTTT
cdr3_aa: CASSLTPGGVDTIYF

clone_size: once
v_call: TRBV5-6
d_call: TRBD1
j_call: TRBJ2-2
cdr3_nt: TGTGCCAGCAGCTACCGGGTGACAGGGACGAACACCGGGGAGCTGTTTTTT
cdr3_aa: CASSYRVTGTNTGELFF

clone_size: NA
v_call: TRBV7-8
d_call: NA
j_call: TRBJ1-6
cdr3_nt: TGTGCCAGCAGCTTCCGACAGCGAGGCGGTAATTCACCCCTCCACTTT
cdr3_aa: CASSFRQRGGNSPLHF

clone_size: NA
v_call: TRBV19
d_call: TRBD2
j_call: TRBJ2-1
cdr3_nt: TGTGCCAGTAGTATAGGTGGCGGGAGTTACAATGAGCAGTTCTTC
cdr3_aa: CASSIGGGSYNEQFF

clone_size: NA
v_call: TRBV2
d_call: NA
j_call: TRBJ1-5
cdr3_nt: TGTGCCAGCAGTGCTTTGGCAGGGCTATATAGCAATCAGCCCCAGCATTTT
cdr3_aa: CASSALAGLYSNQPQHF

clone_size: NA
v_call: TRBV30
d_call: NA
j_call: TRBJ2-5
cdr3_nt: TGTGCCTGGAGTGTAGGCGGCGTGGAGACCCAGTACTTC
cdr3_aa: CAWSVGGVETQYF

clone_size: NA
v_call: TRBV11-2
d_call: TRBD1
j_call: TRBJ2-2
cdr3_nt: TGTGCCAGCAGCTCACAGGGGGTCACCGGGGAGCTGTTTTTT
cdr3_aa: CASSSQGVTGELFF

clone_size: NA
v_call: TRBV30
d_call: TRBD2
j_call: TRBJ2-5
cdr3_nt: TGTGCCTGGAGCTTAATACCAAAACTAGCGGGAGGGCCCGGGGAGACCCAGTACTTC
cdr3_aa: CAWSLIPKLAGGPGETQYF

clone_size: NA
v_call: TRBV6-1
d_call: NA
j_call: TRBJ2-3
cdr3_nt: TGTGCCAGCAGTGAAGTCCAGGGAAGCACAGATACGCAGTATTTT
cdr3_aa: CASSEVQGSTDTQYF

clone_size: NA
v_call: TRBV28
d_call: NA
j_call: TRBJ2-7
cdr3_nt: TGTGCTGCCGGTCTGCCCAACGAGCAGTACTTC
cdr3_aa: CAAGLPNEQYF

clone_size: NA
v_call: TRBV28
d_call: TRBD2
j_call: TRBJ2-1
cdr3_nt: TGTGCCAGCAGGGGGACTAGCGGAGCCTACAATGAGCAGTTCTTC
cdr3_aa: CASRGTSGAYNEQFF

clone_size: NA
v_call: TRBV27
d_call: TRBD2
j_call: TRBJ2-3
cdr3_nt: TGTGCCAGCAGTTACGGACTAGCGACACGATTAGATACGCAGTATTTT
cdr3_aa: CASSYGLATRLDTQYF

clone_size: NA
v_call: TRBV5-5
d_call: TRBD2
j_call: TRBJ2-5
cdr3_nt: TGTGCCAGCAGCTTGCCAGCGGGAGGGCAGGAAGAGACCCAGTACTTC
cdr3_aa: CASSLPAGGQEETQYF

clone_size: NA
v_call: TRBV18
d_call: TRBD1
j_call: TRBJ2-5
cdr3_nt: TGTGCCAGCTCACCAAACAGGGGGTTGGAGACCCAGTACTTC
cdr3_aa: CASSPNRGLETQYF

clone_size: NA
v_call: TRBV5-4
d_call: NA
j_call: TRBJ2-6
cdr3_nt: TGTGCCAGCAGCTTAGGAGGGGCTGGGGCCAACGTCCTGACTTTC
cdr3_aa: CASSLGGAGANVLTF

clone_size: NA
v_call: TRBV19
d_call: NA
j_call: TRBJ1-5
cdr3_nt: TGTGCCAGTAGTATTCCCTTTTCGGAGCCCCAGCATTTT
cdr3_aa: CASSIPFSEPQHF

clone_size: NA
v_call: TRBV28
d_call: NA
j_call: TRBJ2-7
cdr3_nt: TGTGCCAGCAGTTTACCCTCGGGTGGGGCAACCTACGAGCAGTACTTC
cdr3_aa: CASSLPSGGATYEQYF

clone_size: once
v_call: TRBV7-9
d_call: TRBD1
j_call: TRBJ2-7
cdr3_nt: TGTGCCAGCAGCTCCGGGACAGGGGTTGGCTACGAGCAGTACTTC
cdr3_aa: CASSSGTGVGYEQYF

clone_size: NA
v_call: TRBV3-1/TRBV3-2
d_call: NA
j_call: TRBJ2-6
cdr3_nt: TGTGCCAGCAGCTCAACGATGGGGCAATCTGGGGCCAACGTCCTGACTTTC
cdr3_aa: CASSSTMGQSGANVLTF

clone_size: NA
v_call: TRBV5-4
d_call: NA
j_call: TRBJ2-2
cdr3_nt: TGTGCCAGCAGCTCCCAGGGAAACACCGGGGAGCTGTTTTTT
cdr3_aa: CASSSQGNTGELFF

clone_size: NA
v_call: TRBV5-4
d_call: TRBD2
j_call: TRBJ2-5
cdr3_nt: TGTGCCAGCAGCACCGGGACTAGCGGGAGGAGAGGGACCCAGTACTTC
cdr3_aa: CASSTGTSGRRGTQYF

clone_size: NA
v_call: TRBV18
d_call: TRBD2
j_call: TRBJ2-3
cdr3_nt: TGTGCCAGCTCACCAGTACTAGCGGGATTACTACCAACAGATACGCAGTATTTT
cdr3_aa: CASSPVLAGLLPTDTQYF

clone_size: NA
v_call: TRBV28
d_call: TRBD1
j_call: TRBJ2-2
cdr3_nt: TGTGCCAGCAGTTTTCCCAAGACAGGGTTAGAAACCGGGGAGCTGTTTTTT
cdr3_aa: CASSFPKTGLETGELFF

clone_size: NA
v_call: TRBV6-5
d_call: TRBD1
j_call: TRBJ2-5
cdr3_nt: TGTGCCAGCAGTATTAACAGGGGGCGCGGAGAGACCCAGTACTTC
cdr3_aa: CASSINRGRGETQYF

clone_size: NA
v_call: TRBV21-1
d_call: NA
j_call: TRBJ1-3
cdr3_nt: TGTGCCAGCCGTTTCGGGTCTCTCGACGGAAACACCATATATTTT
cdr3_aa: CASRFGSLDGNTIYF

clone_size: few
v_call: TRBV7-9
d_call: NA
j_call: TRBJ1-3
cdr3_nt: TGTGCCAGCGCCGGGGGGTCAAATGGAAACACCATATATTTT
cdr3_aa: CASAGGSNGNTIYF

clone_size: NA
v_call: TRBV19
d_call: TRBD1
j_call: TRBJ2-6
cdr3_nt: TGTGCCAGTAGTACGTATCCCGGGACAGGGGCTGGGGCCAACGTCCTGACTTTC
cdr3_aa: CASSTYPGTGAGANVLTF

clone_size: NA
v_call: TRBV24-1
d_call: TRBD1
j_call: TRBJ1-1
cdr3_nt: TGTGCCACCAGTAACAGGGGAAACACTGAAGCTTTCTTT
cdr3_aa: CATSNRGNTEAFF

clone_size: NA
v_call: TRBV18
d_call: TRBD1
j_call: TRBJ1-1
cdr3_nt: TGTGCCAGCTCAGCCGACAGGGGGAACACTGAAGCTTTCTTT
cdr3_aa: CASSADRGNTEAFF

clone_size: few
v_call: TRBV27
d_call: NA
j_call: TRBJ2-1
cdr3_nt: TGTGCCAGCAGTTCCAACAGGTATAGCTCCTACAATGAGCAGTTCTTC
cdr3_aa: CASSSNRYSSYNEQFF

clone_size: NA
v_call: TRBV18
d_call: NA
j_call: TRBJ1-2
cdr3_nt: TGTGCCAGCTCACCACAGGACAGTCCTAACTATGGCTACACCTTC
cdr3_aa: CASSPQDSPNYGYTF

clone_size: NA
v_call: TRBV18
d_call: NA
j_call: TRBJ2-7
cdr3_nt: TGTGCCAGCTCACCCGGGGTCACCCACTCCTACGAGCAGTACTTC
cdr3_aa: CASSPGVTHSYEQYF

clone_size: NA
v_call: TRBV3-1/TRBV3-2
d_call: TRBD2
j_call: TRBJ2-1
cdr3_nt: TGTGCCAGCAGCCAAGTTGGACTAGCGGGAGCCTACAATGAGCAGTTCTTC
cdr3_aa: CASSQVGLAGAYNEQFF

clone_size: NA
v_call: TRBV5-1
d_call: NA
j_call: TRBJ1-2
cdr3_nt: TGCGCCAGCAGCTTGGACAGGCCCTATGGCTACACCTTC
cdr3_aa: CASSLDRPYGYTF

clone_size: NA
v_call: TRBV9
d_call: NA
j_call: TRBJ2-7
cdr3_nt: TGTGCCAGCAGCGAGCTCCCGGGACAACACTACGAGCAGTACTTC
cdr3_aa: CASSELPGQHYEQYF

clone_size: NA
v_call: TRBV5-1
d_call: TRBD1
j_call: TRBJ2-1
cdr3_nt: TGCGCCAGCAGACCGTTGACAGGGCCCAATGAGCAGTTCTTC
cdr3_aa: CASRPLTGPNEQFF